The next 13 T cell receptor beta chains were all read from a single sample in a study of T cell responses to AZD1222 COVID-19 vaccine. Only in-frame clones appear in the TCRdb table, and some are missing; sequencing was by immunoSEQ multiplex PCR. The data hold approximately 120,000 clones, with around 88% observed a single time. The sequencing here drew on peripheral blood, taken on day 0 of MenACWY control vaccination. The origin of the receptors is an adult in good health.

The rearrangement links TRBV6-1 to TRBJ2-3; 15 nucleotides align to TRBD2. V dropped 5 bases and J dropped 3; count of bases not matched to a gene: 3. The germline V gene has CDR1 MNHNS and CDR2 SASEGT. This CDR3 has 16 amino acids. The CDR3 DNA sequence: TGTGCCAGCAGTAAAGGACTAGCGGGAGGGACAGATACGCAGTATTTT. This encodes CASSKGLAGGTDTQYF.

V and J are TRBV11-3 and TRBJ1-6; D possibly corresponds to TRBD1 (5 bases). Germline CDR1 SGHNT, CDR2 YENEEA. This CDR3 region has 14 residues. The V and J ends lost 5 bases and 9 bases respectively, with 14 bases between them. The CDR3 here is CASSSRVKGSPLHF. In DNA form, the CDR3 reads TGTGCCAGCAGCAGCAGGGTGAAGGGTTCACCCCTCCACTTT.

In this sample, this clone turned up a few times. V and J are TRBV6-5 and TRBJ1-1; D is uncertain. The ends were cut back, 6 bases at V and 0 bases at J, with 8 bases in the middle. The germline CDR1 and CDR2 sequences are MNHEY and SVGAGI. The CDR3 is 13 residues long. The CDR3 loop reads CASRADMNTEAFF. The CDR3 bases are TGTGCCAGCAGGGCTGACATGAACACTGAAGCTTTCTTT.

In nucleotides, the CDR3 is TGTGCCAGCAGTGCAGACTCGAACACTGAAGCTTTCTTT. This sequence encodes CASSADSNTEAFF. This chain links TRBV2 with TRBJ1-1, with unresolved D. The V end lost 4 bases, the J end lost 1 base, and 7 bases lay between the germline ends. There are 13 residues in the CDR3. Germline lookup yields CDR1 SNHLY and CDR2 FYNNEI.

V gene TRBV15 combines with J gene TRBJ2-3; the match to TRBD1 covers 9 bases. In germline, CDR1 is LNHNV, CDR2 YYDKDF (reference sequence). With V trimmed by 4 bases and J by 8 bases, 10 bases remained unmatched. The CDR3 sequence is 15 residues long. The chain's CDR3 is CATSTNRDRVVTQYF. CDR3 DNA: TGTGCCACCAGCACGAACCGGGACAGGGTCGTTACGCAGTATTTT. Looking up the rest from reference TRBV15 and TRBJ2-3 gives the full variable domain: DAMVIQNPRYQVTQFGKPVTLSCSQTLNHNVMYWYQQKSSQAPKLLFHYYDKDFNNEADTPDNFQSRRPNTSFCFLDIRSPGLGDTAMYLCATSTNRDRVVTQYFGPGTRLTVL.

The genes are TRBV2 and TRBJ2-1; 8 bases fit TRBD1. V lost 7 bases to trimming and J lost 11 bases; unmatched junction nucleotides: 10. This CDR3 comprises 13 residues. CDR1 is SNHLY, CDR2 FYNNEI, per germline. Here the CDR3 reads CASIGGSGGKQFF. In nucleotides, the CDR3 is TGTGCCAGCATTGGGGGTTCAGGGGGCAAGCAGTTCTTC. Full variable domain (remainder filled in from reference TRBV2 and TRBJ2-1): EPEVTQTPSHQVTQMGQEVILRCVPISNHLYFYWYRQILGQKVEFLVSFYNNEISEKSEIFDDQFSVERPDGSNFTLKIRSTKLEDSAMYFCASIGGSGGKQFFGPGTRLTVL.

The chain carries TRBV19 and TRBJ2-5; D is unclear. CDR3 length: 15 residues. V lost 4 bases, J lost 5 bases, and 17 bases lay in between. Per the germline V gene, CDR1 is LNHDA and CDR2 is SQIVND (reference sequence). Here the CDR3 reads CASSTQWFPEETQYF. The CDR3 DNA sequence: TGTGCCAGTAGTACCCAATGGTTTCCAGAGGAGACCCAGTACTTC.

The CDR3 is CASSRVRPGNQPQHF. CDR3 DNA sequence: TGTGCCAGCAGTCGTGTCCGACCTGGCAATCAGCCCCAGCATTTT. The rearrangement joins TRBV6-5 to TRBJ1-5, with D uncertain. This CDR3 contains 15 residues. Germline V gene lookup returns CDR1 MNHEY and CDR2 SVGAGI. Between the trimmed V and J ends, which lost 5 bases and 2 bases, there was a span of 13 bases.

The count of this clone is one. The CDR3 DNA reads as TGTGCCATCAGTTCGACTAGCGGGAGGGCCGATGAGCAGTTCTTC. Amino acid sequence: CAISSTSGRADEQFF. J is TRBJ2-1 and V is TRBV10-3; 14 nucleotides line up with TRBD2. The CDR3 has 15 residues. Trimming took 5 bases from V and 8 from J; bases not matched to a gene: 5. In germline, CDR1 is ENHRY, CDR2 SYGVKD.

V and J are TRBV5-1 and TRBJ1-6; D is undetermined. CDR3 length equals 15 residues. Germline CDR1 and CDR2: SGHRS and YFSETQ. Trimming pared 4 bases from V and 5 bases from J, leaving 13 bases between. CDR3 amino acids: CASSLGGGNNSPLHF. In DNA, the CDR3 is TGCGCCAGCAGCCTAGGTGGCGGGAATAATTCACCCCTCCACTTT.

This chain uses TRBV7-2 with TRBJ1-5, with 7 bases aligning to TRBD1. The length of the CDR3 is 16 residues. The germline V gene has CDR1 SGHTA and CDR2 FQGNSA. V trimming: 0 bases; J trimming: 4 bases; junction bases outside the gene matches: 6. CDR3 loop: CASSLARDSPNQPQHF. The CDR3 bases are TGTGCCAGCAGCTTAGCTCGGGACAGCCCTAATCAGCCCCAGCATTTT.

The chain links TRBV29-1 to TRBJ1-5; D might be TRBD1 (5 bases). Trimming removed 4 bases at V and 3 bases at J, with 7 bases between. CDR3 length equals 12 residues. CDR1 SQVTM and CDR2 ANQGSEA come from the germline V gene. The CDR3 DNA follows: TGCAGCGTTGGGGACCCCAATCAGCCCCAGCATTTT. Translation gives CSVGDPNQPQHF. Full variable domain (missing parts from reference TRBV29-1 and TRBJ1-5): SAVISQKPSRDICQRGTSLTIQCQVDSQVTMMFWYRQQPGQSLTLIATANQGSEATYESGFVIDKFPISRPNLTFSTLTVSNMSPEDSSIYLCSVGDPNQPQHFGDGTRLSIL.

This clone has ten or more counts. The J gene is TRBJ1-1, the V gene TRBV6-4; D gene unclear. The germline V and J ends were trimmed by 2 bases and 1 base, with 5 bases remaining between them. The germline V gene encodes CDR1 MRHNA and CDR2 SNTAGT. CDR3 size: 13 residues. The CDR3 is CASSDRSNTEAFF. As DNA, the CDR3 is TGTGCCAGCAGTGACAGATCGAACACTGAAGCTTTCTTT.